What follows is one T cell receptor (beta chain) and its context. The antigen remains undetermined. The data were produced by immunoSEQ multiplex PCR, yet TCRdb's version contains in-frame clones alone and is incomplete. In the table there are 84,000 or so clones, more than 75% of which are singletons. The sample comes from a study of OX40 agonist ivuxolimab in advanced cancers. Study details: Intravenous ivuxolimab at 0.01 to 10 mg/kg was given to patients every 2 weeks. Patients with hepatocellular carcinoma, melanoma, renal cell or head and neck cancer made up the dose-escalation patients. Partial responses were achieved by three patients, of whom one had hepatocellular carcinoma and two had cutaneous melanoma.

Germline CDR1 is MDHEN and CDR2 is SYDVKM. The CDR3 covers 14 residues. V was cut by 8 bases and J by 5 bases, with 13 bases left in between. Study-level points and caveats: There were, on average, more expanded clones in CD8+ T cells than in CD4+.

Sequenced here: CD4+ or CD8+ T cells sorted from blood, sampled in a trial of the OX40 agonist ivuxolimab. The source is an adult with an advanced solid tumor such as melanoma, head and neck, liver or kidney cancer. The rearrangement joins TRBV28 to TRBJ1-6; unclear D gene. The CDR3 reads CASGNEGDNSPLHF. DNA of the CDR3: TGTGCCAGCGGAAATGAGGGAGATAATTCACCCCTCCACTTT.